The T cell receptor (beta chain) under discussion was sequenced for a study of blood T cell repertoires in COVID-19. Across the whole study: Collection of acute and convalescent COVID-19 samples took place in the United States, Italy and Spain. PBMCs, B-cell-depleted T cells, or T cells provided the cDNA or gDNA that made up the material.

Per germline, CDR1 SGHAT and CDR2 FQNNGV. The CDR3 has 14 amino acids. V lost 6 bases, J lost 8 bases, and 17 bases lay in between. How the authors handled the data: Amplifying reference gene primers gave estimates of nucleated cell counts. Clones were sequenced by immunoSEQ multiplex PCR, and TCRdb holds only the in-frame ones, with some missing. Clone size and V and J calls were adopted from that table, with D and trimming inferred from the DNA. The sample comprises over 65,000 clones, 90% of which are singletons, and less than 9% rests with the top ten. V is TRBV11-2 and J is TRBJ2-1, with D tentatively TRBD1 (6 bases). The sequence came from a human donor in a cohort sampled during active COVID-19. The sample comprised peripheral blood. CDR3 region: CASSPLTGIYEQFF. In DNA form, the CDR3 reads TGTGCCAGCAGTCCTCTCACAGGGATCTATGAGCAGTTCTTC.